These 29 T cell receptor beta chains share one sample of origin, sequenced in a study of T cells in Graves' hyperthyroidism and ophthalmopathy. Amplified TCR beta CDR3 regions derived from RNA transcripts. When the TCR CDR3 underwent first-round RT-PCR, the HTBI primer set was used. TCRdb re-analysed the multiplex PCR reads in MiXCR, keeping a single row per CDR3 protein. The sample holds more than 500,000 distinct CDR3 sequences, around 15% seen once. The source material was blood. These receptors were collected from a woman in her twenties or thirties with Graves' hyperthyroidism.

The chain employs TRBV4-3 and TRBJ2-3; TRBD2 might be the D (6 bases). Germline loops: CDR1 LGHNA, CDR2 YSLEER. The CDR3 runs to 15 residues. Trimming cost V 3 bases and J 0 bases, with 10 bases left between them. CDR3 sequence reads: CASSQEGLSTDTQYF. CDR3 in DNA: TGCGCCAGCAGCCAGGAGGGACTGAGCACAGATACGCAGTATTTT.

This clonotype was seen at least ten times. The V and J genes are TRBV6-2 or TRBV6-3 and TRBJ1-4; TRBD1 might be the D (6 bases). The V gene lost 6 bases and the J gene lost 4 bases, with 15 bases spanning the gap. This CDR3 is built from 15 residues. Germline V gene sequence: CDR1 MNHEY, CDR2 SVGEGT. CDR3 DNA: TGTGCCAGCAGCGACACCGGGACAAGTAATGAAAAACTGTTTTTT. It specifies CASSDTGTSNEKLFF.

This clonotype was recorded at least ten times. V and J are TRBV6-1 and TRBJ2-3; TRBD2 agrees at 8 bases. CDR1 MNHNS and CDR2 SASEGT come from the germline V gene. The CDR3 is made up of 14 amino acids. The V and J ends lost 5 bases and 5 bases, in that order; junction bases with no gene match: 6. The CDR3 protein is CASSYSLAGDTQYF. The CDR3 DNA sequence: TGTGCCAGCAGTTATAGTCTAGCGGGAGATACGCAGTATTTT.

CDR3 DNA sequence: TGTGCCAGCAGCCAGAGGACAGGGGGTAGTGGGTCACCCCTCCACTTT. Encoded protein: CASSQRTGGSGSPLHF. The genes are TRBV3-1 and TRBJ1-6; 10 positions match TRBD1. This CDR3 is 16 amino acids long. Trimming cost V 3 bases and J 10 bases; bases outside gene matches: 9. Germline assignment: CDR1 LGHDT and CDR2 YNNKEL (reference sequence).

In its sample, this clonotype was seen many times. This chain connects TRBV5-1 to TRBJ1-2; 9 nucleotides match TRBD1. Germline CDR1 reads SGHRS; CDR2 reads YFSETQ. J lost 7 bases, V lost 4 bases, and 14 bases had no gene match. CDR3 length: 16 residues. The CDR3, as DNA: TGCGCCAGCAGCCCTCCGGCGGGACAGGGTTTCAGTGGCTACACCTTC. Amino acid sequence: CASSPPAGQGFSGYTF.

This clonotype has ten or more counts. The chain carries TRBV7-2 and TRBJ1-5; 11 positions match TRBD1. There are 17 residues in the CDR3. CDR1 and CDR2 (germline): SGHTA, FQGNSA. Unmatched junction bases numbered 6, after V lost 3 bases and J lost 2 bases. Written as DNA, the CDR3 is TGTGCCAGCAGCTTGGACAGGGGGCTATCGGGCAATCAGCCCCAGCATTTT. Protein product: CASSLDRGLSGNQPQHF.

The table lists this clonotype with many counts. This chain joins TRBV10-3 and TRBJ2-7, with 9 bases matching TRBD2. V lost 0 bases, J lost 0 bases, and 3 bases stayed unmatched. Germline CDR1 reads ENHRY; CDR2 reads SYGVKD. The CDR3 covers 16 residues. CDR3 region: CAISESFSGSSYEQYF. Here the CDR3 DNA reads TGTGCCATCAGTGAGTCTTTTAGCGGGAGCTCCTACGAGCAGTACTTC.

To note about this clonotype: This could be a read error, since a much larger clone is one nucleotide away. The gene calls are TRBV11-2 and TRBJ2-4; D may be TRBD1 or TRBD2 (5 bases each). CDR1 is SGHAT and CDR2 is FQNNGV in the germline V gene. The CDR3 contains 15 residues. Trimming pared 6 bases from V and 3 bases from J, leaving 15 bases between. CDR3 nucleotides: TGTGCCAGCAGTCAACCAAGGGGAGTCAAAAACATTCAGTACTTC. Residues: CASSQPRGVKNIQYF.

This clonotype has ten or more counts. V usage is TRBV6-5 and J usage is TRBJ2-5; D remains unclear. V lost 2 bases, J lost 3 bases, and 13 bases lay in between. Per the germline V gene, CDR1 is MNHEY and CDR2 is SVGAGI. The CDR3 is made up of 15 amino acids. CDR3 nucleotides: TGTGCCAGCAGTTACGTTGGTATGGGGAAAGAGACCCAGTACTTC. It is translated as CASSYVGMGKETQYF.

This clonotype was seen many times. The J gene is TRBJ2-7, the V gene TRBV12-3 or TRBV12-4; D ambiguous. Trimming removed 8 bases at V and 2 bases at J, with 7 bases between. The CDR3 is made up of 11 amino acids. The CDR3 DNA follows: TGTGCCAGCTCCGGCCCCTACGAGCAGTACTTC. Its protein product is CASSGPYEQYF.

This clonotype was counted between two and nine times. V and J are TRBV19 and TRBJ2-7, with 9 bases that match TRBD1. In germline, CDR1 is LNHDA, CDR2 SQIVND (reference sequence). Unmatched junction bases numbered 17, after V lost 9 bases and J lost 5 bases. This CDR3 contains 16 residues. This CDR3 reads CARPGRYRDRVHEQYF. In DNA form, the CDR3 reads TGTGCCAGACCTGGTCGCTACCGGGACAGGGTCCACGAGCAGTACTTC. Based on the CDR3 plus reference TRBV19 and TRBJ2-7, the full variable domain is DGGITQSPKYLFRKEGQNVTLSCEQNLNHDAMYWYRQDPGQGLRLIYYSQIVNDFQKGDIAEGYSVSREKKESFPLTVTSAQKNPTAFYLCARPGRYRDRVHEQYFGPGTRLTVT.

This clonotype was detected ten times or more. This chain links TRBV6-1 with TRBJ2-2, with 10 bases matching TRBD2. The germline gives CDR1 MNHNS, CDR2 SASEGT. V was pared by 2 bases and J by 7 bases, with 7 bases of the junction left unmatched. This CDR3 has 16 residues. The DNA of the CDR3 is TGTGCCAGCAGTGAATTCCTAGCGGGAGAGGGCGGGGAGCTGTTTTTT. Translation gives CASSEFLAGEGGELFF.

The chain recombines TRBV6-2 or TRBV6-3 with TRBJ1-1; D may be TRBD1 (5 bases). Between the trimmed V and J ends, which lost 2 bases and 3 bases, there was a span of 10 bases. This CDR3 has 14 amino acids. CDR1 is MNHEY and CDR2 is SVGEGT in the germline V gene. In nucleotides, the CDR3 is TGTGCCAGCAGTTACGACAGCCTGGACACTGAAGCTTTCTTT. Its translation: CASSYDSLDTEAFF.

This CDR3 is CASSPRTASTDTQYF. DNA for the CDR3: TGTGCCAGCAGCCCCAGGACCGCTAGCACAGATACGCAGTATTTT. V and J are TRBV7-2 and TRBJ2-3, with unresolved D. The CDR3 spans 15 residues. Germline V CDR1 and CDR2: SGHTA, FQGNSA. With 5 bases removed from V and 0 bases from J, the gap between germline ends came to 12 bases.

The rearrangement joins TRBV3-1 to TRBJ1-4; D is undetermined. Germline loops: CDR1 LGHDT, CDR2 YNNKEL (reference sequence). The ends were cut back, 3 bases at V and 2 bases at J, with 13 bases in the middle. This CDR3 is built from 16 residues. The CDR3 protein is CASSQALDITNEKLFF. DNA for the CDR3: TGTGCCAGCAGCCAGGCACTCGACATTACTAATGAAAAACTGTTTTTT.

This clonotype was found a few times. The chain joins TRBV12-3 or TRBV12-4 to TRBJ1-5; 11 bases are a match to TRBD1. The CDR3 loop spans 16 amino acids. The ends lost 6 bases at V and 9 bases at J; junction bases unmatched: 13. The CDR3 loop is CASSLNPGTGGRPQHF. CDR3 nucleotide sequence: TGTGCCAGCAGCCTCAATCCCGGGACAGGGGGTCGGCCCCAGCATTTT.

The chain links TRBV20-1 to TRBJ2-7; D tentatively reads TRBD1 or TRBD2 (6 bases each). Germline CDR1 is DFQATT and CDR2 is SNEGSKA (reference sequence). This CDR3 has 12 residues. This CDR3 is CSQEGGRREQYF. The CDR3 region has the DNA TGCAGCCAAGAGGGGGGCCGGAGGGAGCAGTACTTC.

Turning to this clonotype: A much more abundant neighbour one base away suggests this may be a read error. This sequence joins TRBV27 and TRBJ2-1; no reliable D call. The germline CDR1 and CDR2 sequences are MNHEY and SMNVEV (reference sequence). V was cut by 4 bases and J by 0 bases, with 16 bases left in between. This CDR3 spans 17 amino acids. The CDR3 loop reads CASSSPRDVSSYNEQFF. Written as DNA, the CDR3 is TGTGCCAGCAGTTCCCCAAGGGATGTAAGCTCCTACAATGAGCAGTTCTTC.

The chain is built from TRBV5-8 and TRBJ2-3, with TRBD2 matching 10 bases. This CDR3 has 16 residues. Germline assignment: CDR1 SGHTS and CDR2 YDEGEE. V dropped 2 bases and J dropped 4; count of bases not matched to a gene: 7. This CDR3 reads CASSLRLAGAADTQYF. CDR3 nucleotides: TGTGCCAGCAGCTTACGTCTAGCGGGAGCGGCAGATACGCAGTATTTT.

The chain is built from TRBV6-2 or TRBV6-3 and TRBJ1-5; the D is unclear. The CDR3 runs 12 residues. With 7 bases removed from V and 9 bases from J, the gap between germline ends came to 13 bases. Germline assignment: CDR1 MNHEY and CDR2 SVGEGT. The CDR3 loop reads CASTLHGPPQHF. CDR3 DNA: TGTGCCAGCACTCTACACGGTCCGCCCCAGCATTTT.

The genes are TRBV29-1 and TRBJ2-7; TRBD1 matches at 8 bases. V trimming: 6 bases; J trimming: 3 bases; junction bases outside the gene matches: 7. The CDR3 runs 13 residues. The germline gives CDR1 SQVTM, CDR2 ANQGSEA. CDR3 DNA sequence: TGCAGCGTCCTGACAGGGGATTTCTACGAGCAGTACTTC. Residues: CSVLTGDFYEQYF.

This clonotype was counted at least ten times. The J gene is TRBJ2-5, the V gene TRBV7-3; possibly TRBD1 or TRBD2 for D (5 bases each). V was trimmed by 5 bases and J by 7 bases, leaving 14 bases between them. Per germline, CDR1 SGHTA and CDR2 FQGTGA. There are 13 residues in the CDR3. This CDR3 reads CASSLLGGGTQYF. CDR3 coding DNA: TGTGCCAGCAGCCTCCTAGGTGGGGGGACCCAGTACTTC.

V and J are TRBV6-2 or TRBV6-3 and TRBJ2-7, with 9 positions matching TRBD2. Germline lookup yields CDR1 MNHEY and CDR2 SVGEGT. Trimming cost V 5 bases and J 3 bases; bases outside gene matches: 11. The CDR3 contains 16 residues. CDR3 loop: CASSQHKGLAYYEQYF. DNA of the CDR3: TGTGCCAGCAGTCAACACAAAGGACTAGCGTACTACGAGCAGTACTTC.

This clonotype appeared many times. V gene TRBV11-2 combines with J gene TRBJ2-3; 7 positions agree with TRBD1. CDR1 is SGHAT and CDR2 is FQNNGV in the germline V gene. The CDR3 totals 15 residues. The trim removed 5 bases at V and 0 bases at J, leaving 5 bases unmatched. The CDR3 spells CASSTGTVSTDTQYF. The CDR3 bases are TGTGCCAGCAGCACTGGGACAGTTAGCACAGATACGCAGTATTTT.

V and J are TRBV20-1 and TRBJ2-7; TRBD1 is a possible D gene (6 bases). The CDR3 length is 15 residues. From germline, CDR1 is DFQATT and CDR2 SNEGSKA (reference sequence). The V and J ends lost 6 bases and 0 bases respectively, with 18 bases between them. The DNA for the CDR3 is TGCAGTGCCCCCCGGCAGGGGACGTACTCCTACGAGCAGTACTTC. This translates into CSAPRQGTYSYEQYF.

The table lists this clonotype with many counts. This sequence joins TRBV30 and TRBJ2-3; 7 bases agree with TRBD1. V lost 4 bases and J lost 1; bases outside the gene matches: 8. CDR1 and CDR2 from the germline V gene are GTSNPN and SVGIG (reference sequence). This CDR3 spans 15 amino acids. The CDR3 DNA reads as TGTGCCTGGACGGAACAGGGGCTACGCACAGATACGCAGTATTTT. Translating it yields CAWTEQGLRTDTQYF.

This clonotype was picked up many times. The rearrangement uses TRBV5-6 and TRBJ2-1; D ambiguous. Germline V gene data show CDR1 as SGHDT and CDR2 as YYEEEE. V shed 3 bases and J shed 4 bases, with 11 bases lying between them. This CDR3 comprises 14 residues. In DNA, the CDR3 is TGTGCCAGCAGCTCTACACAGTCGTACAATGAGCAGTTCTTC. This translates into CASSSTQSYNEQFF. The whole variable domain, remainder taken from reference TRBV5-6 and TRBJ2-1, is DAGVTQSPTHLIKTRGQQVTLRCSPKSGHDTVSWYQQALGQGPQFIFQYYEEEERQRGNFPDRFSGHQFPNYSSELNVNALLLGDSALYLCASSSTQSYNEQFFGPGTRLTVL.

As to this clonotype: A much larger clone is a single base away; this may be a read error. This sequence joins TRBV28 and TRBJ2-5, with 12 bases fitting TRBD1. Per germline, CDR1 MDHEN and CDR2 SYDVKM. This CDR3 has 15 residues. V lost 4 bases and J lost 12; bases outside the gene matches: 12. The CDR3, as DNA: TGTGCCAGCAGTTCGACCGGGACAGGGGGCAGTGGCGAGTACTTC. It codes for CASSSTGTGGSGEYF.

The rearrangement uses TRBV7-9 and TRBJ2-1, with D possibly being TRBD2 (7 bases). V was clipped by 8 bases and J by 8 bases, with 16 bases between them. The CDR3 is made up of 13 amino acids. Germline loops: CDR1 SEHNR, CDR2 FQNEAQ (reference sequence). CDR3 DNA sequence: TGTGCCAGCGCGCGGGGGCAGGTGGATGAGCAGTTCTTC. This gives the protein CASARGQVDEQFF.